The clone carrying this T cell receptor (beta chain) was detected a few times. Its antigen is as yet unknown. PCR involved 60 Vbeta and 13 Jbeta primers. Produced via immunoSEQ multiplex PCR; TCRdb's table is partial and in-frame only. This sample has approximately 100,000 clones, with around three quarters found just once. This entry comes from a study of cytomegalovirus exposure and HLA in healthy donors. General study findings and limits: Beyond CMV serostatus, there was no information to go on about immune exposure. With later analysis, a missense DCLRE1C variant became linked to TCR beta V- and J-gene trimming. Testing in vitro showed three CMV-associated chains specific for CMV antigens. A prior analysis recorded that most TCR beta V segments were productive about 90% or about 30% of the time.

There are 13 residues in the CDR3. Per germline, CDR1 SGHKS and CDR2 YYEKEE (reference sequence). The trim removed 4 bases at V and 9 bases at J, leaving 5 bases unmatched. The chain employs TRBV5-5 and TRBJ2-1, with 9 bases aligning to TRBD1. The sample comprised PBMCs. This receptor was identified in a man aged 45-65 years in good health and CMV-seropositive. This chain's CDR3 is CASSKGQGFEQFF. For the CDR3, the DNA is TGTGCCAGCAGCAAGGGACAGGGATTTGAGCAGTTCTTC.